The 17 T cell receptor beta chains listed next were all sequenced from one sample in a study of T cells after yellow fever vaccination. TCRdb independently ran MiXCR on the 5' RACE reads; one entry per CDR3 protein. The sample lists around 350,000 distinct CDR3 sequences, under 7.5% seen once, with 15% in the top ten. Material: PBMCs, obtained 5 days after the yellow fever booster vaccination. These TCRs come from a man younger than 45 who received the YFV17D yellow fever vaccine.

Concerning this clonotype itself: A much larger clone lies a single base off, so this may be a read error. This rearrangement joins TRBV12-3 or TRBV12-4 to TRBJ2-2, with 8 bases that match TRBD1. The CDR3 has 14 residues. The CDR3 bases are TGTGGCAGCAGCCATCAGGGGGCAAACGGGGAGCTGTTTTTT. This codes for CGSSHQGANGELFF.

The V gene is TRBV7-8, the J gene TRBJ1-5; unclear D gene. Germline CDR1 SGHVS, CDR2 FQNEAQ. The V end was cut by 1 base, the J end by 6 bases, with 10 bases between. The CDR3 spans 14 residues. The CDR3 spells CASSLEVGSQPQHF. The CDR3 nucleotides are TGTGCCAGCAGCTTAGAAGTGGGCTCTCAGCCCCAGCATTTT.

The genes are TRBV15 and TRBJ2-7; a weak D match, TRBD2 (5 bases). The CDR3 covers 13 residues. Trimming left V 3 bases short and J 3 bases short, with 9 bases between. Germline V gene data show CDR1 as LNHNV and CDR2 as YYDKDF (reference sequence). The CDR3 spells CATSRGRGYEQYF. The CDR3 nucleotides read TGTGCCACCAGCAGGGGCCGGGGCTACGAGCAGTACTTC.

This clonotype was picked up a small number of times. J is TRBJ1-1 and V is TRBV21-1; TRBD1 was called by the table and not checked on the DNA. TRBV21-1 represents a pseudogene. The CDR3 loop spans 18 amino acids. The CDR3 nucleotides are TGTGCCAGCAGCTCGCGAGGTACAGGGGCCTCGGGGAACACTGAAGCTTTCTTT. This sequence encodes CASSSRGTGASGNTEAFF.

The V gene is TRBV29-1, the J gene TRBJ2-3, with a weak D call TRBD2 (6 bases). CDR3 length equals 13 residues. Germline CDR1 SQVTM, CDR2 ANQGSEA. Trimming removed 0 bases at V and 15 bases at J, with 19 bases between. The CDR3 reads CSVEDHLGTLSYF. DNA for the CDR3: TGCAGCGTTGAAGATCACCTAGGGACTCTCAGTTATTTT.

This clonotype has a handful of counts. V and J are TRBV7-9 and TRBJ2-3, with D perhaps matching TRBD2 (7 bases). This CDR3 contains 15 residues. V lost 7 bases, J lost 4 bases, and 18 bases lay in between. Germline CDR1 and CDR2: SEHNR and FQNEAQ (reference sequence). This CDR3 reads CASTKAGGASDTQYF. In DNA form, the CDR3 reads TGTGCCAGCACTAAAGCTGGGGGGGCCTCAGATACGCAGTATTTT.

This clonotype has a count of ten or more. The CDR3 here is CASSLALTGGYNEQFF. DNA for the CDR3: TGCGCCAGCAGCTTGGCCTTGACAGGGGGCTACAATGAGCAGTTCTTC. This chain links TRBV5-1 with TRBJ2-1; 9 bases line up with TRBD1. The V gene's germline CDR1 is SGHRS and CDR2 YFSETQ. V dropped 0 bases and J dropped 3; count of bases not matched to a gene: 4. The CDR3 is 16 amino acids.

The CDR3 loop reads CSARVTGGETQYF. The CDR3 DNA is TGCAGTGCTAGGGTGACAGGGGGCGAGACCCAGTACTTC. This sequence joins TRBV20-1 and TRBJ2-5; 10 bases line up with TRBD1. Germline lookup yields CDR1 DFQATT and CDR2 SNEGSKA (reference sequence). CDR3 length: 13 amino acids. J lost 5 bases, V lost 3 bases, and 3 bases had no gene match.

In this sample, this clonotype turned up many times. The chain carries TRBV5-1 and TRBJ2-3; TRBD1 aligns across 8 bases. Losses at the gene ends were 0 bases for V and 2 bases for J; bases not matched to a gene: 11. Per the germline V gene, CDR1 is SGHRS and CDR2 is YFSETQ. The CDR3 has 18 residues. The DNA of the CDR3 is TGCGCCAGCAGCTTGGATCTGACAGGGGTCTTCGTCACAGATACGCAGTATTTT. It encodes CASSLDLTGVFVTDTQYF.

This clonotype has just a few counts. The chain has TRBV7-8 and TRBJ2-4, with D perhaps TRBD1 (5 bases). V was clipped by 1 base and J by 1 base, with 11 bases between them. CDR3 length equals 16 residues. Germline lookup yields CDR1 SGHVS and CDR2 FQNEAQ. For the CDR3, the DNA is TGTGCCAGCAGCTTAGACGACAGCTGGGCCAAAAACATTCAGTACTTC. Protein: CASSLDDSWAKNIQYF.

At least ten counts were recorded for this clonotype. The chain has TRBV7-2 and TRBJ2-7; 9 positions agree with TRBD1. The CDR3 is 16 amino acids. With 5 bases clipped from V and 3 bases from J, the junction kept 11 bases outside the gene matches. The V gene's germline CDR1 is SGHTA and CDR2 FQGNSA. The DNA for the CDR3 is TGTGCCAGCAGCGCCACGGTTGGGGGACAGGGCTACGAGCAGTACTTC. Protein product: CASSATVGGQGYEQYF.

This clonotype was picked up a small number of times. The chain carries TRBV5-4 and TRBJ2-5; the match to TRBD2 covers 11 bases. Germline V gene sequence: CDR1 SGHNT, CDR2 YYREEE (reference sequence). Losses at the gene ends were 4 bases for V and 9 bases for J; bases not matched to a gene: 14. The CDR3 spans 16 residues. CDR3 in DNA: TGTGCCAGCAGCATATACGGGACTAGCGGCCGCAGGGCCCAGTACTTC. This sequence encodes CASSIYGTSGRRAQYF.

The chain links TRBV5-6 to TRBJ2-7, with D tentatively TRBD2 (5 bases). V was trimmed by 0 bases and J by 4 bases, leaving 8 bases between them. The CDR3 runs 13 residues. Germline V gene sequence: CDR1 SGHDT, CDR2 YYEEEE. Written as DNA, the CDR3 is TGTGCCAGCAGCTTGGACGGGATTTACGAGCAGTACTTC. It encodes CASSLDGIYEQYF.

This clonotype was counted at least ten times. The chain employs TRBV7-8 and TRBJ2-1, with 9 bases fitting TRBD2. This CDR3 region has 15 residues. With V trimmed by 4 bases and J by 9 bases, 10 bases remained unmatched. Per the germline V gene, CDR1 is SGHVS and CDR2 is FQNEAQ. The CDR3 sequence is CASSSAGTSLGEQFF. CDR3 in DNA: TGTGCCAGCAGCTCAGCCGGGACTAGCTTGGGTGAGCAGTTCTTC.

This clonotype was counted only a few times. The chain has TRBV23-1 and TRBJ2-5; 10 nucleotides line up with TRBD2. TRBV23-1 is classed as an ORF, of uncertain function. V was pared by 0 bases and J by 3 bases, with 4 bases of the junction left unmatched. CDR3 length equals 16 residues. CDR3 sequence (DNA): TGCGCCAGCAGTCAATCGTGGCTAGCGGGAGAAGAGACCCAGTACTTC. Translated, it gives CASSQSWLAGEETQYF.

DNA for the CDR3: TGTGCCAGCTGTACTGTGGTCGGCGGTATCGATCGGAATGAGCAGTTCTTC. Amino acid sequence: CASCTVVGGIDRNEQFF. V is TRBV6-2 or TRBV6-3 and J is TRBJ2-1; no clear D gene. Looked up from germline, CDR1 is MNHEY and CDR2 is SVGEGT. Trimming shortened V by 8 bases and J by 7 bases, and 27 bases separated the two germline ends. This CDR3 contains 17 residues.

The chain carries TRBV20-1 and TRBJ2-7; 10 bases are a match to TRBD2. Germline CDR1 is DFQATT and CDR2 is SNEGSKA (reference sequence). The CDR3 has 15 amino acids. The trim removed 5 bases at V and 2 bases at J, leaving 9 bases unmatched. The CDR3 reads CSAASSGRGTYEQYF. CDR3 in DNA: TGCAGTGCTGCTTCTAGCGGGAGAGGGACCTACGAGCAGTACTTC.